What follows are 13 T cell receptor beta chains derived from one specimen sequenced in a study of CD8 T cells in Susac syndrome. Random-hexamer reverse transcription was applied to about 0.5 to 1 ug RNA. MiXCR was run by TCRdb on the immunoSEQ multiplex PCR reads, yielding one entry per CDR3 protein. Of around 230,000 distinct CDR3 sequences in the sample, roughly 95% are singletons; the top ten hold around 0.1%. The sample taken for sequencing was CD4+ T cells from PBMCs. Receptors originate from a human donor with Susac syndrome.

This sequence joins TRBV7-9 and TRBJ2-1, with TRBD2 identical over 8 bases. In germline, CDR1 is SEHNR, CDR2 FQNEAQ (reference sequence). The CDR3 is made up of 15 amino acids. The junction had 10 bases not matched to a gene; V was cut back by 5 bases and J by 7 bases. CDR3 protein: CASSVGLVTSNEQFF. The DNA for the CDR3 is TGTGCCAGCAGCGTGGGACTAGTTACTTCTAATGAGCAGTTCTTC.

The rearrangement links TRBV7-8 to TRBJ2-1, with a tentative D call TRBD2 (5 bases). Germline V gene lookup returns CDR1 SGHVS and CDR2 FQNEAQ. V dropped 5 bases and J dropped 6 bases, with 14 bases sitting between them. The CDR3 contains 14 residues. In DNA, the CDR3 is TGTGCCAGCAGCGCCGGACTGTGGAGCAATGAGCAGTTCTTC. It translates to CASSAGLWSNEQFF.

This clonotype was detected only once. The chain combines TRBV5-1 with TRBJ2-3, with 8 positions matching TRBD2. The CDR3 totals 16 residues. The germline CDR1 and CDR2 sequences are SGHRS and YFSETQ. With V trimmed by 4 bases and J by 1 base, 8 bases remained unmatched. CDR3 sequence: CASSNGGRYGTDTQYF. The CDR3, as DNA: TGCGCCAGCAGCAACGGCGGGAGGTACGGCACAGATACGCAGTATTTT.

CDR3 protein: CASSFGLIYEQYF. CDR3 nucleotides: TGTGCCAGCAGTTTCGGCCTTATCTACGAGCAGTACTTC. The genes are TRBV12-3 or TRBV12-4 and TRBJ2-7; D is unclear. V gave up 3 bases and J gave up 3 bases, with 9 bases separating them. This CDR3 is 13 amino acids long.

The chain joins TRBV29-1 to TRBJ1-2, with TRBD1 identical over 8 bases. This CDR3 contains 14 residues. Germline trimming cut 7 bases from V and 7 bases from J; bases unmatched to any gene: 14. Looked up from germline, CDR1 is SQVTM and CDR2 is ANQGSEA. CDR3 DNA sequence: TGCAGCGCACACGGGACAGGCCCTAGGAGTGGCTACACCTTC. This codes for CSAHGTGPRSGYTF.

This clonotype was seen only a few times. The chain carries TRBV29-1 and TRBJ2-7; D may be TRBD1 or TRBD2 (5 bases each). From germline, CDR1 is SQVTM and CDR2 ANQGSEA. The CDR3 loop spans 12 amino acids. V gave up 7 bases and J gave up 2 bases, with 12 bases separating them. The CDR3 region has the DNA TGCAGCGCTCGGGACGGGACCTACGAGCAGTACTTC. This translates into CSARDGTYEQYF.

The chain recombines TRBV12-3 or TRBV12-4 with TRBJ2-7, with D perhaps TRBD2 (6 bases). The CDR3 has 13 residues. The V end was cut by 3 bases, the J end by 7 bases, with 13 bases between. DNA for the CDR3: TGTGCCAGCAGTTTCGAGGAACGGGGGGAGCAGTACTTC. Residues: CASSFEERGEQYF.

The chain joins TRBV29-1 to TRBJ1-2; D not certain. The germline V gene encodes CDR1 SQVTM and CDR2 ANQGSEA. V dropped 6 bases and J dropped 2 bases, with 10 bases sitting between them. This CDR3 region has 12 residues. The CDR3 loop reads CSVAGRNYGYTF. As DNA, the CDR3 is TGCAGCGTAGCCGGACGGAACTATGGCTACACCTTC.

This rearrangement joins TRBV5-1 to TRBJ2-3; D is possibly TRBD2 (6 bases). Trimming stripped 1 base from V and 5 bases from J, with 17 bases between. Germline CDR1 and CDR2: SGHRS and YFSETQ. The CDR3 has 16 amino acids. CDR3 residues: CASSLTTGLTKDTQYF. CDR3 coding DNA: TGCGCCAGCAGCTTGACTACGGGACTCACTAAAGATACGCAGTATTTT.

V is TRBV20-1 and J is TRBJ1-1; D is uncertain. The CDR3 has 15 residues. Trimming pared 6 bases from V and 10 bases from J, leaving 27 bases between. Germline-derived CDR1 and CDR2 are DFQATT and SNEGSKA (reference sequence). CDR3 coding DNA: TGCAGTGCCCTTAGGGTCATGTCAAGCAGTTCAGCAGCTTTCTTT. Amino acids: CSALRVMSSSSAAFF.

V gene TRBV29-1 combines with J gene TRBJ1-2; 8 positions agree with TRBD1. Germline CDR1 is SQVTM and CDR2 is ANQGSEA. J lost 7 bases, V lost 4 bases, and 8 bases had no gene match. The CDR3 is 13 residues long. CDR3 nucleotide sequence: TGCAGCGTTGTGGCGGACAGGGTCTCTGGCTACACCTTC. Protein sequence: CSVVADRVSGYTF.

This chain uses TRBV18 with TRBJ2-1; weak D call: TRBD1 (5 bases). The CDR3 has 15 amino acids. Trimming stripped 4 bases from V and 3 bases from J, with 13 bases between. CDR1 is KGHSH, CDR2 LQKENI, per germline. The CDR3 here is CASSRMGRDYNEQFF. In DNA form, the CDR3 reads TGTGCCAGCTCACGCATGGGCAGGGACTACAATGAGCAGTTCTTC.

The chain couples TRBV20-1 to TRBJ2-4; 7 bases match TRBD1. CDR3 length: 15 residues. Trimming removed 5 bases from V and 2 bases from J; junction bases left unmatched: 9. Per the germline V gene, CDR1 is DFQATT and CDR2 is SNEGSKA (reference sequence). CDR3 nucleotide sequence: TGCAGTGCTTCAGTACCGGGACAGTCCAAAAACATTCAGTACTTC. The encoded protein is CSASVPGQSKNIQYF.